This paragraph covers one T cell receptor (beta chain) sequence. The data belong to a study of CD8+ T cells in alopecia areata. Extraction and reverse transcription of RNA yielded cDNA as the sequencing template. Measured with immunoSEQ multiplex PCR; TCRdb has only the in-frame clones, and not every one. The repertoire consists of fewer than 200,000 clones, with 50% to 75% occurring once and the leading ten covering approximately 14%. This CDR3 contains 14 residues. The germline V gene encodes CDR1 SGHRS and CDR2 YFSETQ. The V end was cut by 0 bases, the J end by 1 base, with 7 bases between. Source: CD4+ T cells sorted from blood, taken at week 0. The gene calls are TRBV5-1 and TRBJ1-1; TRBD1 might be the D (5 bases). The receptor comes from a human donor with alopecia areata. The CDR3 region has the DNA TGCGCCAGCAGCTTGGCCGGACAGAACACTGAAGCTTTCTTT. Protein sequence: CASSLAGQNTEAFF.